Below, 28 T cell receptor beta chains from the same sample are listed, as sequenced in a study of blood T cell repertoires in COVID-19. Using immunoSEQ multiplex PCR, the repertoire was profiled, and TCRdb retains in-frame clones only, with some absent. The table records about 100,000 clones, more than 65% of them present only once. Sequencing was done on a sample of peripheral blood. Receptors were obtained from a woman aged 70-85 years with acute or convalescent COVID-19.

CDR3 sequence (DNA): TGTGCCAGCAGCTTCGGGACAGGGGGATACAATGAGCAGTTCTTC. It is translated as CASSFGTGGYNEQFF. The V gene is TRBV5-4, the J gene TRBJ2-1; TRBD1 agrees at 11 bases. Germline CDR1 SGHNT, CDR2 YYREEE (reference sequence). This CDR3 is built from 15 residues. V lost 2 bases, J lost 4 bases, and 2 bases stayed unmatched.

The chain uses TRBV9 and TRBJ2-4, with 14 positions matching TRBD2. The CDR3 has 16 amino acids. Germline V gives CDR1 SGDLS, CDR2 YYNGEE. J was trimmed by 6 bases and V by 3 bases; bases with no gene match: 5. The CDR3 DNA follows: TGTGCCAGCAGCGAGACTAGCGGGGGGGCCGGAAACATTCAGTACTTC. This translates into CASSETSGGAGNIQYF. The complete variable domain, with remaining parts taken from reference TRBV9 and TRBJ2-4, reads DSGVTQTPKHLITATGQRVTLRCSPRSGDLSVYWYQQSLDQGLQFLIQYYNGEERAKGNILERFSAQQFPDLHSELNLSSLELGDSALYFCASSETSGGAGNIQYFGAGTRLSVL.

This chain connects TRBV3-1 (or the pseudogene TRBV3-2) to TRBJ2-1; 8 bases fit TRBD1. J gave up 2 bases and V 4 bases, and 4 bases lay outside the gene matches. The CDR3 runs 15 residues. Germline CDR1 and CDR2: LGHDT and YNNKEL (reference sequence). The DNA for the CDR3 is TGTGCCAGCAGCCTTCAGGGGGCTCCCTACAATGAGCAGTTCTTC. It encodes CASSLQGAPYNEQFF.

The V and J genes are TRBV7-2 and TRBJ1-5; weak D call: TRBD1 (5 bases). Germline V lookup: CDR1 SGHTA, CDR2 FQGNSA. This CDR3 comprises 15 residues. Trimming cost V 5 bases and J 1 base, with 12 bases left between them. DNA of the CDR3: TGTGCCAGCAGCCCTGGGGGAGGGAGCAATCAGCCCCAGCATTTT. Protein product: CASSPGGGSNQPQHF. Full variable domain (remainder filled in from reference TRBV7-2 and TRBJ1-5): GAGVSQSPSNKVTEKGKDVELRCDPISGHTALYWYRQSLGQGLEFLIYFQGNSAPDKSGLPSDRFSAERTGGSVSTLTIQRTQQEDSAVYLCASSPGGGSNQPQHFGDGTRLSIL.

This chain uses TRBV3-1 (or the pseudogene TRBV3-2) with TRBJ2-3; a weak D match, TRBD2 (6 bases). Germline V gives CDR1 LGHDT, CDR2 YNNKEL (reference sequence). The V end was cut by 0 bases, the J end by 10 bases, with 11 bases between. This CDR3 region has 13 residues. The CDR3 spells CASSQDLWGAQYF. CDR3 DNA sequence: TGTGCCAGCAGCCAAGACTTGTGGGGGGCGCAGTATTTT.

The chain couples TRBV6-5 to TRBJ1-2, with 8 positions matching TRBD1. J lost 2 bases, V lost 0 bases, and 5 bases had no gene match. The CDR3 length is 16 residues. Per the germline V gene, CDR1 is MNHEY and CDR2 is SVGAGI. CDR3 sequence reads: CASSYSTGQANYGYTF. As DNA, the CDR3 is TGTGCCAGCAGTTACTCAACGGGACAGGCGAACTATGGCTACACCTTC.

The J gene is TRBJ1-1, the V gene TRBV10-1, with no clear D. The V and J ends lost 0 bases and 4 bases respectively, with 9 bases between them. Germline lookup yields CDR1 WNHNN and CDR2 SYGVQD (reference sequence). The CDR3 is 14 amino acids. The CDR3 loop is CASSESGGGTEAFF. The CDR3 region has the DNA TGCGCCAGCAGTGAGTCCGGAGGAGGCACTGAAGCTTTCTTT.

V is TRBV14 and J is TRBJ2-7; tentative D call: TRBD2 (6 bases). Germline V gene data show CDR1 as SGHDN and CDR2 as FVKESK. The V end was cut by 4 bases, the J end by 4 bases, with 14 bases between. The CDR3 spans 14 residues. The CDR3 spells CASSLRDLPYEQYF. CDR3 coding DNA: TGTGCCAGCAGCCTCCGGGACTTGCCATACGAGCAGTACTTC.

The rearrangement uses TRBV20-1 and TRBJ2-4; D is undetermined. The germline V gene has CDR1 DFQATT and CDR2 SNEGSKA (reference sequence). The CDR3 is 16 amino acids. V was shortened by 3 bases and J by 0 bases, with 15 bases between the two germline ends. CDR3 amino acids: CSASRIPGLAKNIQYF. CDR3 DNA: TGCAGTGCTAGTCGGATTCCTGGGCTAGCCAAAAACATTCAGTACTTC.

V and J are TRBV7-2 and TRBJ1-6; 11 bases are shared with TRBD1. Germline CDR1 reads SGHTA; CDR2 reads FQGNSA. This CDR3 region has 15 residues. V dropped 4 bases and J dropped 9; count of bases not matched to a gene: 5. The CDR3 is CASSSDRGPFSPLHF. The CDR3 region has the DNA TGTGCCAGCAGCTCGGACAGGGGGCCCTTTTCACCCCTCCACTTT.

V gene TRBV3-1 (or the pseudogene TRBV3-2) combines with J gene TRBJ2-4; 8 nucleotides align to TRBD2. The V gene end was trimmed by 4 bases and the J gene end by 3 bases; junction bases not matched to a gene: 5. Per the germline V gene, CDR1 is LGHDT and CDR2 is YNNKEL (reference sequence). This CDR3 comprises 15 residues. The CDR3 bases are TGTGCCAGCAGCCCGCCCGGGACTAGCAAAAACATTCAGTACTTC. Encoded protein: CASSPPGTSKNIQYF.

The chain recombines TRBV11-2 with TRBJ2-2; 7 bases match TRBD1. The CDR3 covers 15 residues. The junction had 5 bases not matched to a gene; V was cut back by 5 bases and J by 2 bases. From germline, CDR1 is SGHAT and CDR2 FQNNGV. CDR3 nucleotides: TGTGCCAGCAGCCCGAGGGACAGAAACACCGGGGAGCTGTTTTTT. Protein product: CASSPRDRNTGELFF.

CDR3 in DNA: TGCGCCAGCAGTCGGGACGGGGGAGGAGAGACCCAGTACTTC. Protein product: CASSRDGGGETQYF. The gene calls are TRBV10-2 and TRBJ2-5; a possible D gene is TRBD2 (6 bases). There are 14 residues in the CDR3. Trimming took 5 bases from V and 4 from J, leaving 14 bases between them. Germline V gene sequence: CDR1 WSHSY, CDR2 SAAADI.

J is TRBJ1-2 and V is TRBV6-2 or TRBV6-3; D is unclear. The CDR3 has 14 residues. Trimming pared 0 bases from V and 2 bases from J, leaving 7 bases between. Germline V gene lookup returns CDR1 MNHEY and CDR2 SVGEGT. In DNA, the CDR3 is TGTGCCAGCAGTTACTCGGGCACGAACTATGGCTACACCTTC. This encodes CASSYSGTNYGYTF.

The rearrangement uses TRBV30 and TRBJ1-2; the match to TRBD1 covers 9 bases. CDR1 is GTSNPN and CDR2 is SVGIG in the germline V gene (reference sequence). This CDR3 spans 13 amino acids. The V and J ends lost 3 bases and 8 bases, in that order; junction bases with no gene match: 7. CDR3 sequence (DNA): TGTGCCTGGAGGGCCGGGACAGGGAGGGGCTACACCTTC. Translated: CAWRAGTGRGYTF.

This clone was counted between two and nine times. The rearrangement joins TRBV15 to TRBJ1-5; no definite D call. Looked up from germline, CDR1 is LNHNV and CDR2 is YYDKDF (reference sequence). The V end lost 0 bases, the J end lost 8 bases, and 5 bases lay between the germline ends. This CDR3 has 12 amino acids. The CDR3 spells CATSREGEPQHF. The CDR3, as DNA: TGTGCCACCAGCAGAGAGGGAGAGCCCCAGCATTTT.

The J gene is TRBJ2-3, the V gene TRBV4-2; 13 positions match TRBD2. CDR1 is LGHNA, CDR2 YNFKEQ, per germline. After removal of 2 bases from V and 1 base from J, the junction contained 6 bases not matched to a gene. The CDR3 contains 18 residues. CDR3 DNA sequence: TGTGCCAGCAGCCAAACTAGCGGGGGGGCCGGGGGCACAGATACGCAGTATTTT. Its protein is CASSQTSGGAGGTDTQYF.

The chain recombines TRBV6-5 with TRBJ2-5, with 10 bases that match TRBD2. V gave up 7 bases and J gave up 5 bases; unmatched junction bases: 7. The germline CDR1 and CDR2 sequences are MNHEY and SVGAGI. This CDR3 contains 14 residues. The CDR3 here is CASKESGGDETQYF. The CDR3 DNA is TGTGCCAGCAAAGAAAGCGGGGGGGACGAGACCCAGTACTTC.

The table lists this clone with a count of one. The CDR3 nucleotides read TGTGCCACCAGTGATAGTAGGCCAGGGCGGGAAAAACTGTTTTTT. It codes for CATSDSRPGREKLFF. The J gene is TRBJ1-4, the V gene TRBV24-1; weak D call: TRBD1 (5 bases). The V and J ends lost 3 bases and 8 bases respectively, with 15 bases between them. The CDR3 totals 15 residues. Germline CDR1 reads KGHDR; CDR2 reads SFDVKD.

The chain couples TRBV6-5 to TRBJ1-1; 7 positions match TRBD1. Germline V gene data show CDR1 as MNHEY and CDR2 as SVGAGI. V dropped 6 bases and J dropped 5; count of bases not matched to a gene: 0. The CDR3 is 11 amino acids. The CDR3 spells CASRGQTEAFF. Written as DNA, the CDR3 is TGTGCCAGCAGGGGACAGACTGAAGCTTTCTTT.

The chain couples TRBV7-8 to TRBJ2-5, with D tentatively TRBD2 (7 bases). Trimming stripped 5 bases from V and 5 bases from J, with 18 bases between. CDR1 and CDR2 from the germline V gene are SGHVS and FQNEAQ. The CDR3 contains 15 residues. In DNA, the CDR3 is TGTGCCAGCAGCCTTAGGGGGGGAAAAACCGAGACCCAGTACTTC. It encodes CASSLRGGKTETQYF.

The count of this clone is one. The CDR3 here is CASSRRGETEAFF. Written as DNA, the CDR3 is TGTGCCAGCAGTCGCAGGGGGGAGACTGAAGCTTTCTTT. V usage is TRBV6-2 or TRBV6-3 and J usage is TRBJ1-1; 7 bases are a match to TRBD1. Germline loops: CDR1 MNHEY, CDR2 SVGEGT. J gave up 5 bases and V 5 bases, and 5 bases lay outside the gene matches. The CDR3 runs to 13 residues.

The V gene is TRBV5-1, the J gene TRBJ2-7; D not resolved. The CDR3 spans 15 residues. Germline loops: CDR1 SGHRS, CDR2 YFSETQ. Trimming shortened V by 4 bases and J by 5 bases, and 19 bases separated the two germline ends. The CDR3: CASSPTPTTLDEQYF. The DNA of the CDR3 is TGCGCCAGCAGCCCCACACCCACAACCTTGGACGAGCAGTACTTC.

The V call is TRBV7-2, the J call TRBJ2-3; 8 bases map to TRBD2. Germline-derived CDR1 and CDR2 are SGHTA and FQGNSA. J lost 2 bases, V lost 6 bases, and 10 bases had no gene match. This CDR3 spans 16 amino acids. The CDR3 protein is CASRRDGGALTDTQYF. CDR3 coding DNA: TGTGCCAGCAGAAGAGACGGGGGGGCCCTCACAGATACGCAGTATTTT.

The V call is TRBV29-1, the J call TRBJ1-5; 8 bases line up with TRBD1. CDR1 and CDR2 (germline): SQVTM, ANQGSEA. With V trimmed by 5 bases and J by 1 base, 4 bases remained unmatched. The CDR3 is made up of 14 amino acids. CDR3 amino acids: CSVSGGGSNQPQHF. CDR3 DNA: TGCAGCGTTTCAGGGGGCGGGAGCAATCAGCCCCAGCATTTT.

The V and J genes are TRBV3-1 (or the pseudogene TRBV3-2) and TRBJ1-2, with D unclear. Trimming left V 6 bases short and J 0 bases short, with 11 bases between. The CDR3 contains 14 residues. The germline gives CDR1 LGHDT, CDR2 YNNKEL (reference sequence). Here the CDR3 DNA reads TGTGCCAGCAGTCAACGAGAAGCTAACTATGGCTACACCTTC. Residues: CASSQREANYGYTF.

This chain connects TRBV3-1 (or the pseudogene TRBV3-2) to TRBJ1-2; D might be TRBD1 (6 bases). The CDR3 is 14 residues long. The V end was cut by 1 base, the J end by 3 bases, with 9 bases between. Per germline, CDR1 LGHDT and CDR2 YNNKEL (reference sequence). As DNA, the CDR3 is TGTGCCAGCAGCCAAGGGTCAGGGGACTATGGCTACACCTTC. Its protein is CASSQGSGDYGYTF.

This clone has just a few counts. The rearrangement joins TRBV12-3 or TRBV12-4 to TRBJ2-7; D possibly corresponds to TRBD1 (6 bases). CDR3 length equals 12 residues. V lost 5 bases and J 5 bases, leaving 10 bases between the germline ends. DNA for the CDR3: TGTGCCAGCAGTCCAGGGGTTAACGAGCAGTACTTC. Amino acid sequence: CASSPGVNEQYF.